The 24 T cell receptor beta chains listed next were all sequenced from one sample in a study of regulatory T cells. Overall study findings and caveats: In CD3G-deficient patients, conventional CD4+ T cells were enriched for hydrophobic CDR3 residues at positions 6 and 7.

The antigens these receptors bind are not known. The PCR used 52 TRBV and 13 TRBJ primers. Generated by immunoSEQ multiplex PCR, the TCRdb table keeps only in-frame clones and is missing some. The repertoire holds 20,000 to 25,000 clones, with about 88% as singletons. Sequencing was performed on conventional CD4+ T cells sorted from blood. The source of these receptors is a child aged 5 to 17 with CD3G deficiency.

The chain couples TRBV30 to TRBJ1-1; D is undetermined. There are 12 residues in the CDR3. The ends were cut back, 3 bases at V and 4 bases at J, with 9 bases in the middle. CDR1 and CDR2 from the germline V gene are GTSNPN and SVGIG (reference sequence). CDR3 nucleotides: TGTGCCTGGAGGGCTTCCGGCACTGAAGCTTTCTTT. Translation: CAWRASGTEAFF.

CDR3 loop: CASSLGQGVGDTQYF. The CDR3 DNA reads TGCGCCAGCAGCTTGGGACAGGGGGTCGGAGATACGCAGTATTTT. The chain recombines TRBV5-1 with TRBJ2-3; TRBD1 matches at 9 bases. The CDR3 has 15 amino acids. Germline V gene data show CDR1 as SGHRS and CDR2 as YFSETQ. J was trimmed by 5 bases and V by 0 bases; bases with no gene match: 4.

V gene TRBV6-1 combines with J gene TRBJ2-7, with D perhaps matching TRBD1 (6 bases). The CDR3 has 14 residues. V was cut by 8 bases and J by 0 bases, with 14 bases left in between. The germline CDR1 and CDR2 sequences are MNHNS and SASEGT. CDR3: CASVDLGGSYEQYF. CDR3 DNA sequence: TGTGCCAGCGTGGATTTAGGGGGCTCCTACGAGCAGTACTTC.

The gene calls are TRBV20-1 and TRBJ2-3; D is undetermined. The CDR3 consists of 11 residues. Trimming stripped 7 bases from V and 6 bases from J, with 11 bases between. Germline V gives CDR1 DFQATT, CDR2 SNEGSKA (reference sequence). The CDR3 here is CSGLWQDTQYF. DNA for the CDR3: TGCAGTGGGCTGTGGCAGGATACGCAGTATTTT.

CDR3 in DNA: TGCGCCAGCAGGCCCGGGACAGGGGGAACCGGGGAGCTGTTTTTT. It yields the protein CASRPGTGGTGELFF. The chain recombines TRBV5-1 with TRBJ2-2; the match to TRBD1 covers 11 bases. The germline gives CDR1 SGHRS, CDR2 YFSETQ. V lost 5 bases, J lost 5 bases, and 5 bases stayed unmatched. There are 15 residues in the CDR3.

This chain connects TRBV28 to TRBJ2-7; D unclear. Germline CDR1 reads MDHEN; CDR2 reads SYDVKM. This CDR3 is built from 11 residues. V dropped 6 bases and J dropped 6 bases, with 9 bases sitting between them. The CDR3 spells CASSRALEQYF. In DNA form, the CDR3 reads TGTGCCAGCAGCCGGGCCCTCGAGCAGTACTTC. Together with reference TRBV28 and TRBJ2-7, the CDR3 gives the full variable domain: DVKVTQSSRYLVKRTGEKVFLECVQDMDHENMFWYRQDPGLGLRLIYFSYDVKMKEKGDIPEGYSVSREKKERFSLILESASTNQTSMYLCASSRALEQYFGPGTRLTVT.

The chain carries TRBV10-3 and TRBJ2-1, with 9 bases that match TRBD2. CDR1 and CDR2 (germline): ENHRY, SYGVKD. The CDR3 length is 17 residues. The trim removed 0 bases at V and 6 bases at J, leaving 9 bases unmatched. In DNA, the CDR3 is TGTGCCATCAGTGAGTCGTCTCCGGGACTAGCTCGCAATGAGCAGTTCTTC. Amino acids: CAISESSPGLARNEQFF.

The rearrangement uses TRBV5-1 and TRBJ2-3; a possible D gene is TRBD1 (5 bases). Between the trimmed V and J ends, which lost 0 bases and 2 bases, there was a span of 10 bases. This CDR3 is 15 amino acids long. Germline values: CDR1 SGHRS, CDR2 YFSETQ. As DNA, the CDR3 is TGCGCCAGCAGCTTGGTAGGGGCGAACACAGATACGCAGTATTTT. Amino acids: CASSLVGANTDTQYF.

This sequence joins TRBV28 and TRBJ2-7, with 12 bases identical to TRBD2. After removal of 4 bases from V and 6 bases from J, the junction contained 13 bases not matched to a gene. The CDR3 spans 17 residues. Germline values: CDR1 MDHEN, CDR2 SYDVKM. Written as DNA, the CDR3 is TGTGCCAGCAGTTCGATCACTCGACTAGCGGGAGTCGGCGAGCAGTACTTC. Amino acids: CASSSITRLAGVGEQYF. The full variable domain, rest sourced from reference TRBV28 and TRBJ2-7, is DVKVTQSSRYLVKRTGEKVFLECVQDMDHENMFWYRQDPGLGLRLIYFSYDVKMKEKGDIPEGYSVSREKKERFSLILESASTNQTSMYLCASSSITRLAGVGEQYFGPGTRLTVT.

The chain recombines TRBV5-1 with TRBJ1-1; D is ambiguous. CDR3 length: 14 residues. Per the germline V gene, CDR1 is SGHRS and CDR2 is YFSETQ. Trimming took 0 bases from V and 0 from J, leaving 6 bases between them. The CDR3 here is CASSLGTMNTEAFF. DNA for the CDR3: TGCGCCAGCAGCTTGGGAACCATGAACACTGAAGCTTTCTTT.

Written as DNA, the CDR3 is TGTGCCATCAATTCAGGGGGCAAGTCAGATACGCAGTATTTT. Its translation is CAINSGGKSDTQYF. The chain links TRBV10-3 to TRBJ2-3; the match to TRBD1 covers 8 bases. J was trimmed by 4 bases and V by 7 bases; bases with no gene match: 7. CDR3 size: 14 residues. CDR1 ENHRY and CDR2 SYGVKD come from the germline V gene.

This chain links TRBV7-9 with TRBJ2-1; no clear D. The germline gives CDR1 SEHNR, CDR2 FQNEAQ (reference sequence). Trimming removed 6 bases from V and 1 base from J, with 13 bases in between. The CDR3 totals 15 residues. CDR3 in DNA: TGTGCCAGCAGTTCCTCAGGTCTGTCCTACAATGAGCAGTTCTTC. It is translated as CASSSSGLSYNEQFF.

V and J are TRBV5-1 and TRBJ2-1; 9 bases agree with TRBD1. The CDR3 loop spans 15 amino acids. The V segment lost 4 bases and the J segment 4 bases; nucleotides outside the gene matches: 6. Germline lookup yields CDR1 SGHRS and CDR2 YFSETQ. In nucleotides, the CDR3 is TGCGCCAGCAGCCCAGGGACAGGGAGATACAATGAGCAGTTCTTC. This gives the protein CASSPGTGRYNEQFF.

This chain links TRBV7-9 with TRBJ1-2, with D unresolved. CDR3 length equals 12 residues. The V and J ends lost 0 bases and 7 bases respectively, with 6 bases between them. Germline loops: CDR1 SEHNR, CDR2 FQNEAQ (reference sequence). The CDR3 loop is CASSLAGRGYTF. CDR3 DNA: TGTGCCAGCAGCTTAGCAGGGCGTGGCTACACCTTC.

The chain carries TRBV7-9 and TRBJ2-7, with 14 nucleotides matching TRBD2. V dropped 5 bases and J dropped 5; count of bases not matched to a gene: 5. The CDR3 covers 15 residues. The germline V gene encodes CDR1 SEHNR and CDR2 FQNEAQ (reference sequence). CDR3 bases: TGTGCCAGCAGCCCGGGGACTAGCGGGAGTGACGAGCAGTACTTC. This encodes CASSPGTSGSDEQYF.

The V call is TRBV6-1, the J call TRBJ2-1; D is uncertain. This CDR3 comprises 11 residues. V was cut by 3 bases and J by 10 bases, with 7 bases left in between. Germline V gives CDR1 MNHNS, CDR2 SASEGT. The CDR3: CASSEQHEQFF. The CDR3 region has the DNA TGTGCCAGCAGTGAGCAGCACGAGCAGTTCTTC.

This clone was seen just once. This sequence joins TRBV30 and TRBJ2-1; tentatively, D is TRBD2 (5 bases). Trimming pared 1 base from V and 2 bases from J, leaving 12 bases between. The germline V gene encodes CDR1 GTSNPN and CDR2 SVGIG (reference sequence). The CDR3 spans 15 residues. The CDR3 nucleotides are TGTGCCTGGAGTGGGAAAGGAGGAGCCTACAATGAGCAGTTCTTC. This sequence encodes CAWSGKGGAYNEQFF.

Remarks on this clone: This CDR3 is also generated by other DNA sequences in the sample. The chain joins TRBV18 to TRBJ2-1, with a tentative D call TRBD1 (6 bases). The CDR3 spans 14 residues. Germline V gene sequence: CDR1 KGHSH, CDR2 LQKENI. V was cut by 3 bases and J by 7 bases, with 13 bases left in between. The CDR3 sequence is CASSPSQGKNEQFF. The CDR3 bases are TGTGCCAGCTCACCCTCACAGGGTAAGAATGAGCAGTTCTTC.

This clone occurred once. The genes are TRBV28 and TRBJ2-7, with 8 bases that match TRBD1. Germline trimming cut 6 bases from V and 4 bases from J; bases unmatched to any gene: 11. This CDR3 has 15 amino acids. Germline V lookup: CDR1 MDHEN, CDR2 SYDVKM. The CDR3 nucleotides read TGTGCCAGCAGCTCGACTGGACAGGGAAGGTACGAGCAGTACTTC. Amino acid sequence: CASSSTGQGRYEQYF.

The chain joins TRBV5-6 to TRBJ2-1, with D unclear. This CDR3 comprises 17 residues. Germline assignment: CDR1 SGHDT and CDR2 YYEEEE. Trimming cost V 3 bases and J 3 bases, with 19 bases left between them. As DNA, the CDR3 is TGTGCCAGCAGCTCTACCGGGCCCCCAAGCAGCTACAATGAGCAGTTCTTC. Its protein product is CASSSTGPPSSYNEQFF. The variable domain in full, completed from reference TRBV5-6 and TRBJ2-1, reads DAGVTQSPTHLIKTRGQQVTLRCSPKSGHDTVSWYQQALGQGPQFIFQYYEEEERQRGNFPDRFSGHQFPNYSSELNVNALLLGDSALYLCASSSTGPPSSYNEQFFGPGTRLTVL.

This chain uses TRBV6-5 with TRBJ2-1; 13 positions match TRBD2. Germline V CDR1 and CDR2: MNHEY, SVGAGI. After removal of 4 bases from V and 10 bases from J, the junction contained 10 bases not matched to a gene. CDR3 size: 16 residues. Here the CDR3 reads CASSSLTSGRPAEQFF. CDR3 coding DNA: TGTGCCAGCAGTTCACTGACTAGCGGGAGGCCCGCCGAGCAGTTCTTC.

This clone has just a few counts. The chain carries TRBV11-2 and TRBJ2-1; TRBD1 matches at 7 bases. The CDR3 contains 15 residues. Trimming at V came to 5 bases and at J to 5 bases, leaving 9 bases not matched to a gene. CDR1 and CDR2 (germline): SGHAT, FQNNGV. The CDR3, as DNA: TGTGCCAGCAGCGCCCGTGACAGGGTCAACAATGAGCAGTTCTTC. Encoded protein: CASSARDRVNNEQFF.

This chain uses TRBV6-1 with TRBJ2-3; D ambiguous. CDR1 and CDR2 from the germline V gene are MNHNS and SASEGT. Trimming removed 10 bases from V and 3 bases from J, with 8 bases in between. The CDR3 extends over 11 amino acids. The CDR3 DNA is TGTGCCACCTTAAAGACAGATACGCAGTATTTT. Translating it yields CATLKTDTQYF.

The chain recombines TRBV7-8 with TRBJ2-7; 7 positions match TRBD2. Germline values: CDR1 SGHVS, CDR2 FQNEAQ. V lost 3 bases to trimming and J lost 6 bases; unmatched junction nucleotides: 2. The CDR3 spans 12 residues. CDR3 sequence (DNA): TGTGCCAGCAGCTTTTCGGGGGGCGAGCAGTACTTC. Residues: CASSFSGGEQYF.